These T cell receptor beta chains were read from a single sample in a study of blood T cell repertoires in COVID-19. Assay used: immunoSEQ multiplex PCR; TCRdb lists only in-frame clones, some missing. The table has tens of thousands of clones, approximately 88% seen once. The sample was peripheral blood. Source of these receptors: a man between 60 and 75 years old with acute or convalescent COVID-19. Both conserved end residues are part of each CDR3. Each record gives: J gene, D gene, V gene, CDR3 protein, CDR3 DNA. D genes are given only for firm matches.

J: TRBJ1-1; D: TRBD1; V: TRBV19; CDR3: CASSPGTVPVPEAFF; DNA: TGTGCCAGTAGTCCCGGGACAGTTCCGGTACCTGAAGCTTTCTTT
J: TRBJ1-1; D: NA; V: TRBV9; CDR3: CASSPPTGTEAFF; DNA: TGTGCCAGCAGCCCACCTACGGGGACTGAAGCTTTCTTT
J: TRBJ2-4; D: TRBD2; V: TRBV28; CDR3: CASSSHPGGGNIQYF; DNA: TGTGCCAGCAGTTCCCACCCGGGGGGAGGAAACATTCAGTACTTC
J: TRBJ2-3; D: TRBD1; V: TRBV3-1/TRBV3-2; CDR3: CASSQDWVRDRVLPDTQYF; DNA: TGTGCCAGCAGCCAAGATTGGGTGCGGGACAGGGTCTTACCAGATACGCAGTATTTT
J: TRBJ2-1; D: TRBD1; V: TRBV10-3; CDR3: CAISESAGTGDYEQFF; DNA: TGTGCCATCAGTGAGTCCGCCGGGACAGGGGATTATGAGCAGTTCTTC
J: TRBJ1-5; D: NA; V: TRBV15; CDR3: CATSRDFGGNQPQHF; DNA: TGTGCCACCAGCCGGGACTTTGGGGGCAATCAGCCCCAGCATTTT
J: TRBJ1-6; D: TRBD1; V: TRBV19; CDR3: CASSIRDRNSPLHF; DNA: TGTGCCAGTAGTATTAGGGACAGGAATTCACCCCTCCACTTT
J: TRBJ1-3; D: NA; V: TRBV7-3; CDR3: CASSLQGSGNTIYF; DNA: TGTGCCAGCAGCCTACAGGGATCTGGAAACACCATATATTTT
J: TRBJ2-3; D: TRBD2; V: TRBV7-2; CDR3: CASSLLGGGVTDTQYF; DNA: TGTGCCAGCAGCTTATTGGGCGGGGGGGTAACAGATACGCAGTATTTT
J: TRBJ1-1; D: NA; V: TRBV9; CDR3: CASSVVGRNTEAFF; DNA: TGTGCCAGCAGCGTAGTGGGCAGGAACACTGAAGCTTTCTTT
J: TRBJ2-3; D: TRBD2; V: TRBV12-5; CDR3: CASSPSGGTDTQYF; DNA: TGTGCTAGTAGTCCTAGCGGGGGGACAGATACGCAGTATTTT